These 32 T cell receptor beta chains share one sample of origin, sequenced in a study of blood T cell repertoires in COVID-19. Sequenced by immunoSEQ multiplex PCR; TCRdb stores in-frame clones only, minus some. The profile shows a few hundred thousand clones, over 85% of them singletons. The sample comprised peripheral blood. The origin of the receptors is a man between 18 and 35 years old with COVID-19, enrolled during active disease.

Comment on this clone: Additional DNA sequences in this sample encode the identical CDR3. This sequence joins TRBV5-1 and TRBJ1-4; no firm D call. Germline assignment: CDR1 SGHRS and CDR2 YFSETQ. Trimming took off 4 bases at V and 7 bases at J, with 11 bases between the two ends. CDR3 length: 13 residues. CDR3 region: CASSLDPGEKLFF. The CDR3, as DNA: TGCGCCAGCAGCCTCGATCCAGGTGAAAAACTGTTTTTT.

This chain joins TRBV4-2 and TRBJ2-3; 11 nucleotides agree with TRBD2. The germline V gene has CDR1 LGHNA and CDR2 YNFKEQ. After removal of 0 bases from V and 4 bases from J, the junction contained 9 bases not matched to a gene. There are 18 residues in the CDR3. This CDR3 is CASSQDSGGAFSPDTQYF. The CDR3 DNA reads TGTGCCAGCAGCCAAGATAGCGGGGGGGCCTTTTCCCCAGATACGCAGTATTTT.

This chain uses TRBV5-1 with TRBJ2-5, with D perhaps TRBD2 (6 bases). CDR3 length: 16 amino acids. Germline V gene sequence: CDR1 SGHRS, CDR2 YFSETQ. Trimming took off 1 base at V and 1 base at J, with 14 bases between the two ends. This chain's CDR3 is CASSLSLAAIQETQYF. The CDR3 DNA follows: TGCGCCAGCAGCTTGAGTTTAGCGGCGATCCAAGAGACCCAGTACTTC. Full variable domain (remainder filled in from reference TRBV5-1 and TRBJ2-5): KAGVTQTPRYLIKTRGQQVTLSCSPISGHRSVSWYQQTPGQGLQFLFEYFSETQRNKGNFPGRFSGRQFSNSRSEMNVSTLELGDSALYLCASSLSLAAIQETQYFGPGTRLLVL.

The chain has TRBV5-1 and TRBJ1-1; TRBD1 is a possible D gene (5 bases). The CDR3 covers 13 residues. V shed 1 base and J shed 8 bases, with 12 bases lying between them. Germline lookup yields CDR1 SGHRS and CDR2 YFSETQ. CDR3 residues: CASSLSWGTEAFF. The CDR3 DNA reads as TGCGCCAGCAGCTTGAGTTGGGGCACCGAAGCTTTCTTT.

The chain is built from TRBV3-1 (or the pseudogene TRBV3-2) and TRBJ2-3; 8 bases agree with TRBD2. This CDR3 spans 18 amino acids. Germline V CDR1 and CDR2: LGHDT, YNNKEL (reference sequence). V lost 0 bases and J lost 2; bases outside the gene matches: 10. The CDR3 DNA follows: TGTGCCAGCAGCCAAGAAGGGCAAGCGGGGGCTATCACAGATACGCAGTATTTT. This codes for CASSQEGQAGAITDTQYF.

V is TRBV12-5 and J is TRBJ2-7, with D possibly being TRBD2 (5 bases). Between the trimmed V and J ends, which lost 5 bases and 10 bases, there was a span of 18 bases. Per the germline V gene, CDR1 is LGHNT and CDR2 is FRNRAP. This CDR3 comprises 13 residues. The CDR3 loop reads CASGGSGQPQQYF. CDR3 bases: TGTGCTAGTGGTGGGAGTGGTCAGCCTCAACAGTACTTC.

As regards this clone: Different DNA sequences within this sample yield the same CDR3. V gene TRBV19 combines with J gene TRBJ1-4, with 7 bases that match TRBD1. From germline, CDR1 is LNHDA and CDR2 SQIVND (reference sequence). This CDR3 has 13 amino acids. Losses at the gene ends were 6 bases for V and 5 bases for J; bases not matched to a gene: 3. CDR3 residues: CASSRGQNEKLFF. DNA of the CDR3: TGTGCCAGTAGCAGGGGACAGAATGAAAAACTGTTTTTT.

The V gene is TRBV29-1, the J gene TRBJ1-4; D is undetermined. V was trimmed by 6 bases and J by 3 bases, leaving 14 bases between them. The CDR3 has 14 amino acids. Per germline, CDR1 SQVTM and CDR2 ANQGSEA. In DNA form, the CDR3 reads TGCAGCGTGAGCGGGGTGATAGCTAATGAAAAACTGTTTTTT. Protein: CSVSGVIANEKLFF.

This chain joins TRBV19 and TRBJ2-3; D unclear. Germline CDR1 and CDR2: LNHDA and SQIVND (reference sequence). Trimming cost V 5 bases and J 4 bases, with 10 bases left between them. This CDR3 region has 13 residues. The CDR3 region is CASSFFAADTQYF. The CDR3 bases are TGTGCCAGTAGTTTTTTCGCGGCAGATACGCAGTATTTT.

The chain employs TRBV5-6 and TRBJ1-6, with unresolved D. Germline V gives CDR1 SGHDT, CDR2 YYEEEE. The CDR3 length is 14 residues. With 1 base removed from V and 10 bases from J, the gap between germline ends came to 12 bases. The CDR3 loop reads CASSLMGGRSPLHF. CDR3 DNA: TGTGCCAGCAGCTTGATGGGTGGGAGGTCACCCCTCCACTTT.

This rearrangement joins TRBV7-8 to TRBJ1-1; TRBD1 is a possible D gene (5 bases). CDR1 is SGHVS, CDR2 FQNEAQ, per germline. CDR3 length: 15 residues. V gave up 5 bases and J gave up 4 bases, with 17 bases separating them. CDR3 bases: TGTGCCAGCAGCCGCGATGCTCAGGGATCCACTGAAGCTTTCTTT. This codes for CASSRDAQGSTEAFF.

This CDR3 is CASSLDTRATSSYEQYF. CDR3 sequence (DNA): TGTGCCAGCAGCTTAGATACTAGGGCCACCTCCTCCTACGAGCAGTACTTC. The chain has TRBV11-3 and TRBJ2-7, with D possibly matching TRBD2 (5 bases). Trimming removed 0 bases from V and 0 bases from J, with 15 bases in between. This CDR3 is built from 17 residues. The V gene's germline CDR1 is SGHNT and CDR2 YENEEA.

This clone was found once. J is TRBJ2-7 and V is TRBV18, with a possible D match to TRBD1 (5 bases). Germline loops: CDR1 KGHSH, CDR2 LQKENI. Trimming cost V 6 bases and J 4 bases, with 13 bases left between them. The CDR3 contains 13 residues. The CDR3 loop is CASSPQGWYEQYF. As DNA, the CDR3 is TGTGCCAGCTCGCCTCAGGGCTGGTACGAGCAGTACTTC.

The chain is built from TRBV6-5 and TRBJ2-7; a possible D gene is TRBD1 (8 bases). CDR1 and CDR2 (germline): MNHEY, SVGAGI. The CDR3 totals 12 residues. V was clipped by 6 bases and J by 10 bases, with 16 bases between them. CDR3 sequence: CASRPTGGAQYF. As DNA, the CDR3 is TGTGCCAGCAGACCCACAGGGGGGGCCCAGTACTTC.

To note about this clone: One junction end does not reproduce the germline sequence, and a read error may be involved. This sequence joins TRBV13 and TRBJ1-2; D call uncertain. Germline V gives CDR1 PRHDT, CDR2 FYEKMQ (reference sequence). CDR3 size: 12 residues. This CDR3 reads CASSPARGGLAF. The CDR3 region has the DNA TGTGCCAGCAGCCCGGCCCGGGGAGGTTTGGCCTTC.

This rearrangement joins TRBV5-1 to TRBJ2-2; TRBD1 matches at 10 bases. The CDR3 is made up of 16 amino acids. Germline CDR1 is SGHRS and CDR2 is YFSETQ. Trimming cost V 2 bases and J 10 bases; bases outside gene matches: 11. For the CDR3, the DNA is TGCGCCAGCAGCTTACCGGGACAGGGGACATCGAAGGAGCTGTTTTTT. Amino acids: CASSLPGQGTSKELFF.

CDR3 bases: TGTGCCACCTCCCCCGGGACTAGCGGGTCCCGAGTCACCTACAATGAGCAGTTCTTC. Its protein product is CATSPGTSGSRVTYNEQFF. The chain carries TRBV24-1 and TRBJ2-1; 12 positions match TRBD2. The CDR3 covers 19 residues. V shed 9 bases and J 2 bases; nucleotides not matched to a gene: 16. CDR1 is KGHDR, CDR2 SFDVKD, per germline.

This clone was seen more than once but under ten times. The V and J genes are TRBV2 and TRBJ2-3; 9 bases are shared with TRBD1. The V segment lost 9 bases and the J segment 3 bases; nucleotides outside the gene matches: 10. This CDR3 spans 15 amino acids. Per germline, CDR1 SNHLY and CDR2 FYNNEI. The CDR3 here is CASGFLGTGTDTQYF. CDR3 DNA sequence: TGTGCCAGTGGTTTTTTGGGGACAGGGACAGATACGCAGTATTTT.

The chain is built from TRBV29-1 and TRBJ1-2, with a possible D match to TRBD1 (6 bases). The CDR3 spans 13 residues. The germline V and J ends were trimmed by 8 bases and 3 bases, with 16 bases remaining between them. Looked up from germline, CDR1 is SQVTM and CDR2 is ANQGSEA. The CDR3 DNA follows: TGCAGCATCCGGGACATCAGTGACTATGGCTACACCTTC. It is translated as CSIRDISDYGYTF.

This chain links TRBV6-2 or TRBV6-3 with TRBJ1-5; the match to TRBD1 covers 8 bases. Germline CDR1 is MNHEY and CDR2 is SVGEGT. This CDR3 has 15 amino acids. Unmatched junction bases numbered 4, after V lost 6 bases and J lost 0 bases. The CDR3 bases are TGTGCCAGCAGCTCAGGACAGGGTAGCAATCAGCCCCAGCATTTT. Translated: CASSSGQGSNQPQHF.

Only a few counts were recorded for this clone. The chain joins TRBV7-9 to TRBJ1-4; no reliable D call. The CDR3 length is 15 residues. Germline loops: CDR1 SEHNR, CDR2 FQNEAQ (reference sequence). V was cut by 2 bases and J by 8 bases, with 15 bases left in between. CDR3 protein: CASSLTSGAREKLFF. DNA of the CDR3: TGTGCCAGCAGCTTAACATCCGGTGCGCGGGAAAAACTGTTTTTT.

The chain joins TRBV5-4 to TRBJ2-3; 10 positions match TRBD2. With V trimmed by 1 base and J by 2 bases, 7 bases remained unmatched. Per germline, CDR1 SGHNT and CDR2 YYREEE (reference sequence). The CDR3 runs to 17 residues. CDR3 protein: CASSLYQLAGNTDTQYF. Written as DNA, the CDR3 is TGTGCCAGCAGCTTGTACCAACTAGCGGGAAACACAGATACGCAGTATTTT.

The chain has TRBV15 and TRBJ2-2; D is unclear. Germline CDR1 is LNHNV and CDR2 is YYDKDF (reference sequence). This CDR3 comprises 13 residues. V lost 3 bases to trimming and J lost 6 bases, with 8 bases between them. CDR3 DNA sequence: TGTGCCACCAGCAGTGTGGCTCCCGGGGAGCTGTTTTTT. Translating it yields CATSSVAPGELFF.

The chain employs TRBV5-3 and TRBJ2-1; TRBD2 aligns across 10 bases. TRBV5-3 is identified as an open reading frame with a role that is uncertain. This CDR3 has 15 amino acids. The V segment lost 4 bases and the J segment 6 bases; nucleotides outside the gene matches: 7. The CDR3 reads CARSISGGAFNEQFF. As DNA, the CDR3 is TGTGCCAGAAGCATCAGCGGGGGGGCCTTCAATGAGCAGTTCTTC.

This clone occurred once. The V and J genes are TRBV28 and TRBJ2-3; 8 nucleotides line up with TRBD2. Germline trimming cut 3 bases from V and 6 bases from J; bases unmatched to any gene: 8. Germline CDR1 reads MDHEN; CDR2 reads SYDVKM. The CDR3 is 15 residues long. CDR3 DNA sequence: TGTGCCAGCAGTTTTATCGGGAGGGCCACCGATACGCAGTATTTT. It codes for CASSFIGRATDTQYF.

The rearrangement joins TRBV13 to TRBJ2-7, with 9 bases lining up with TRBD1. Germline assignment: CDR1 PRHDT and CDR2 FYEKMQ (reference sequence). The CDR3 has 18 amino acids. V trimming: 4 bases; J trimming: 5 bases; junction bases outside the gene matches: 18. In DNA, the CDR3 is TGTGCCAGCAGCTCCCGACGAGAACCCGGGACAGGGTTCCACGAGCAGTACTTC. Its protein is CASSSRREPGTGFHEQYF.

The chain has TRBV5-1 and TRBJ2-1, with a weak D call TRBD2 (5 bases). This CDR3 comprises 13 residues. Trimming stripped 7 bases from V and 4 bases from J, with 12 bases between. Germline assignment: CDR1 SGHRS and CDR2 YFSETQ. CDR3 protein: CASDGGGYNEQFF. CDR3 sequence (DNA): TGCGCCAGCGACGGAGGCGGATACAATGAGCAGTTCTTC.

The V call is TRBV9, the J call TRBJ1-1, with D perhaps matching TRBD1 (5 bases). The CDR3 is 14 residues long. The germline CDR1 and CDR2 sequences are SGDLS and YYNGEE. The V gene lost 3 bases and the J gene lost 1 base, with 10 bases spanning the gap. CDR3 in DNA: TGTGCCAGCAGCGAGGTAACAGGGAACACTGAAGCTTTCTTT. This gives the protein CASSEVTGNTEAFF.

This rearrangement joins TRBV5-4 to TRBJ2-7; D gene ambiguous. Between the trimmed V and J ends, which lost 3 bases and 0 bases, there was a span of 10 bases. Germline CDR1 is SGHNT and CDR2 is YYREEE (reference sequence). The CDR3 runs to 14 residues. CDR3 sequence reads: CASSYEHGSYEQYF. CDR3 nucleotides: TGTGCCAGCAGCTACGAACATGGCTCCTACGAGCAGTACTTC.

This chain uses TRBV20-1 with TRBJ1-2; no reliable D call. The germline V gene encodes CDR1 DFQATT and CDR2 SNEGSKA (reference sequence). Deletions cut 5 bases from V and 2 bases from J, with 6 bases between. The CDR3 loop spans 11 amino acids. CDR3 coding DNA: TGCAGTGCTGAGAGGAACTATGGCTACACCTTC. As protein: CSAERNYGYTF.

The rearrangement links TRBV20-1 to TRBJ2-7; D unresolved. CDR1 and CDR2 (germline): DFQATT, SNEGSKA (reference sequence). V was cut by 3 bases and J by 5 bases, with 8 bases left in between. The CDR3 sequence is 11 residues long. The CDR3 nucleotides read TGCAGTGCTAGTTCTGGCCACGAGCAGTACTTC. This translates into CSASSGHEQYF.

The rearrangement joins TRBV27 to TRBJ2-4; TRBD1 is a possible D gene (6 bases). The length of the CDR3 is 15 residues. Germline V gene lookup returns CDR1 MNHEY and CDR2 SMNVEV (reference sequence). Trimming removed 4 bases from V and 0 bases from J, with 10 bases in between. Here the CDR3 DNA reads TGTGCCAGCAGTTCACAGGGTTTAGCCAAAAACATTCAGTACTTC. As protein: CASSSQGLAKNIQYF.